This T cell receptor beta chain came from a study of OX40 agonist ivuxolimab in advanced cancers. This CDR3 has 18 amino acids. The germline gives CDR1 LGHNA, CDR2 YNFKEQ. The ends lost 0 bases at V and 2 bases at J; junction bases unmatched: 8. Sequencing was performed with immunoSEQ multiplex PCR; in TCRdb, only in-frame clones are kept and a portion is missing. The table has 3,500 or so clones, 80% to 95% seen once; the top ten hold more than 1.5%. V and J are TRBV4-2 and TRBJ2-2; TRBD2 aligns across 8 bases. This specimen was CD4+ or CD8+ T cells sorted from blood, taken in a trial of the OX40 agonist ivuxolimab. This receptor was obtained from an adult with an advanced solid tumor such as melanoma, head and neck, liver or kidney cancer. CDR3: CASSQDPSGGHNTGELFF. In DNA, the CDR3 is TGTGCCAGCAGCCAAGATCCGAGCGGGGGCCATAACACCGGGGAGCTGTTTTTT.